Listed here are 28 T cell receptor beta chains from one sample, sequenced in a study of human T cells and chemical hapten exposure. A single record per CDR3 protein comes from TCRdb applying MiXCR to the RACE reads. The sample holds about 45,000 distinct CDR3 sequences, 3.7% seen once. Described time point: healthy volunteer bleed at 6 weeks. From whole blood left unfractionated, total RNA was extracted. The source material was whole blood. These receptor sequences come from a human donor in good health. Some clones in this sample may be carry-over from other donors' samples.

This clonotype has ten or more counts. This chain uses TRBV7-2 with TRBJ2-7, with D uncertain. Germline V gene lookup returns CDR1 SGHTA and CDR2 FQGNSA. Trimming took off 1 base at V and 2 bases at J, with 6 bases between the two ends. The CDR3 has 13 residues. The CDR3: CASSLVQAYEQYF. The CDR3 DNA reads as TGTGCCAGCAGCTTAGTGCAGGCCTACGAGCAGTACTTC.

The table lists this clonotype with many counts. The chain uses TRBV6-5 and TRBJ1-3; 7 nucleotides align to TRBD1. This CDR3 comprises 20 residues. The trim removed 6 bases at V and 0 bases at J, leaving 20 bases unmatched. The V gene's germline CDR1 is MNHEY and CDR2 SVGAGI. CDR3 nucleotides: TGTGCCAGCAGCCTCAGATCCGGGACAGTGCAAATGGTCTCTGGAAACACCATATATTTT. It encodes CASSLRSGTVQMVSGNTIYF.

The J gene is TRBJ2-1, the V gene TRBV6-5; TRBD1 aligns across 9 bases. The CDR3 runs to 15 residues. Per the germline V gene, CDR1 is MNHEY and CDR2 is SVGAGI. J was trimmed by 8 bases and V by 8 bases; bases with no gene match: 13. Written as DNA, the CDR3 is TGTGCCAGCGCCCTGATGGGACAGGGCTTGGATGAGCAGTTCTTC. The encoded protein is CASALMGQGLDEQFF.

This clonotype appeared many times. J is TRBJ2-2 and V is TRBV24-1, with no clear D. The CDR3 spans 14 residues. Germline V gene lookup returns CDR1 KGHDR and CDR2 SFDVKD. The V end was cut by 4 bases, the J end by 7 bases, with 12 bases between. The CDR3 is CATSDRRVGGELFF. CDR3 DNA: TGTGCCACCAGTGACCGCCGTGTCGGCGGGGAGCTGTTTTTT.

This clonotype was counted many times. V usage is TRBV28 and J usage is TRBJ2-7; 7 positions agree with TRBD2. J lost 1 base, V lost 5 bases, and 5 bases had no gene match. The germline CDR1 and CDR2 sequences are MDHEN and SYDVKM. The CDR3 runs 14 residues. CDR3 DNA sequence: TGTGCCAGCAGTCCGGGACTAACTTCCTACGAGCAGTACTTC. It codes for CASSPGLTSYEQYF.

A few counts support this clonotype. The J gene is TRBJ2-7, the V gene TRBV11-2; D may be TRBD2 (5 bases). Per the germline V gene, CDR1 is SGHAT and CDR2 is FQNNGV. The length of the CDR3 is 15 residues. V was pared by 2 bases and J by 4 bases, with 15 bases between. Here the CDR3 reads CASSLIRGSLYEQYF. CDR3 nucleotide sequence: TGTGCCAGCAGCTTAATTCGGGGATCCTTGTACGAGCAGTACTTC.

This clonotype occurred a few times. CDR3 bases: TGTGCCTGGAGTGTACCTAGAGCGCTGAGCTCCTACGAGCAGTACTTC. Translation: CAWSVPRALSSYEQYF. The rearrangement joins TRBV30 to TRBJ2-7; D is ambiguous. This CDR3 contains 16 residues. Germline loops: CDR1 GTSNPN, CDR2 SVGIG (reference sequence). V lost 0 bases, J lost 0 bases, and 15 bases lay in between.

The chain is built from TRBV28 and TRBJ1-6; TRBD1 might be the D (6 bases). The CDR3 loop spans 15 amino acids. V lost 6 bases and J 7 bases, leaving 16 bases between the germline ends. Looked up from germline, CDR1 is MDHEN and CDR2 is SYDVKM. The CDR3 region is CASRQGGLGNSPLHF. The CDR3, as DNA: TGTGCCAGCAGGCAAGGGGGTTTGGGGAATTCACCCCTCCACTTT. The full variable domain, with the rest looked up from reference TRBV28 and TRBJ1-6, is DVKVTQSSRYLVKRTGEKVFLECVQDMDHENMFWYRQDPGLGLRLIYFSYDVKMKEKGDIPEGYSVSREKKERFSLILESASTNQTSMYLCASRQGGLGNSPLHFGNGTRLTVT.

Only a few counts were recorded for this clonotype. J is TRBJ2-7 and V is TRBV28, with 8 bases identical to TRBD1. V shed 3 bases, J shed 2 bases, and the junction held 3 bases outside the gene matches. The CDR3 loop spans 14 amino acids. CDR1 and CDR2 (germline): MDHEN, SYDVKM. CDR3 protein: CASSFRGQTYEQYF. The DNA for the CDR3 is TGTGCCAGCAGTTTCAGGGGGCAAACCTACGAGCAGTACTTC.

Concerning this clonotype: A much larger clone differs by one base, so this may be a read error. The rearrangement uses TRBV7-9 and TRBJ1-2; TRBD1 matches 7 bases. Germline values: CDR1 SEHNR, CDR2 FQNEAQ (reference sequence). The CDR3 consists of 13 residues. V lost 5 bases and J lost 3; bases outside the gene matches: 3. In nucleotides, the CDR3 is TGTGCCAGCAGCCACGGACAGGACTATGGCTACACCTTC. Amino acids: CASSHGQDYGYTF. Supplemented by reference TRBV7-9 and TRBJ1-2, the full variable domain reads DTGVSQNPRHKITKRGQNVTFRCDPISEHNRLYWYRQTLGQGPEFLTYFQNEAQLEKSRLLSDRFSAERPKGSFSTLEIQRTEQGDSAMYLCASSHGQDYGYTFGSGTRLTVV.

V and J are TRBV5-4 and TRBJ2-1; a weak D match, TRBD2 (6 bases). Per the germline V gene, CDR1 is SGHNT and CDR2 is YYREEE (reference sequence). V lost 4 bases, J lost 6 bases, and 17 bases lay in between. CDR3 size: 15 residues. DNA for the CDR3: TGTGCCAGCAGCAGGGGAGGCCCGTTGATCAATGAGCAGTTCTTC. This gives the protein CASSRGGPLINEQFF.

This clonotype has only a few counts. The gene calls are TRBV30 and TRBJ1-2; no definite D call. Germline loops: CDR1 GTSNPN, CDR2 SVGIG (reference sequence). V lost 1 base, J lost 6 bases, and 18 bases lay in between. This CDR3 has 15 residues. The chain's CDR3 is CAWSGGQIMLDGYTF. CDR3 nucleotides: TGTGCCTGGAGTGGTGGGCAGATTATGTTGGATGGCTACACCTTC. Using reference TRBV30 and TRBJ1-2 for the parts outside the CDR3, the full variable domain is SQTIHQWPATLVQPVGSPLSLECTVEGTSNPNLYWYRQAAGRGLQLLFYSVGIGQISSEVPQNLSASRPQDRQFILSSKKLLLSDSGFYLCAWSGGQIMLDGYTFGSGTRLTVV.

This clonotype was detected ten times or more. The chain uses TRBV12-3 or TRBV12-4 and TRBJ1-3; 9 positions agree with TRBD1. The CDR3 contains 15 residues. V lost 5 bases, J lost 2 bases, and 4 bases stayed unmatched. The CDR3 protein is CASSARQGAGNTIYF. CDR3 bases: TGTGCCAGCAGTGCGAGACAGGGGGCTGGAAACACCATATATTTT.

This clonotype was seen many times. DNA for the CDR3: TGCGCCAGCAGCCAAGCCCTCCGACAGTTTCCCGAGCAGTACTTC. It is translated as CASSQALRQFPEQYF. This chain joins TRBV4-1 and TRBJ2-7; possible D gene TRBD1, 5 bases. Germline V gives CDR1 MGHRA, CDR2 YSYEKL. The CDR3 loop spans 15 amino acids. Trimming cost V 1 base and J 6 bases, with 16 bases left between them.

In this sample, this clonotype turned up many times. This chain connects TRBV20-1 to TRBJ2-7; D remains unclear. The CDR3 has 13 residues. Germline CDR1 DFQATT, CDR2 SNEGSKA (reference sequence). V was shortened by 6 bases and J by 2 bases, with 14 bases between the two germline ends. The CDR3: CSALEGRPYEQYF. As DNA, the CDR3 is TGCAGTGCCCTTGAAGGGCGTCCCTACGAGCAGTACTTC.

This clonotype appeared many times. The chain uses TRBV13 and TRBJ2-7; a possible D gene is TRBD2 (6 bases). The CDR3 has 14 residues. From germline, CDR1 is PRHDT and CDR2 FYEKMQ (reference sequence). Trimming removed 4 bases at V and 7 bases at J, with 17 bases between. The CDR3, as DNA: TGTGCCAGCAGCTCGCGACGGGGTAGCGGTGAGCAGTACTTC. Residues: CASSSRRGSGEQYF.

The chain is built from TRBV4-2 and TRBJ2-3; a possible D gene is TRBD2 (6 bases). This CDR3 spans 16 amino acids. Germline CDR1 is LGHNA and CDR2 is YNFKEQ. Trimming took off 0 bases at V and 0 bases at J, with 10 bases between the two ends. CDR3 sequence reads: CASSQEGDFSTDTQYF. The CDR3 DNA reads TGTGCCAGCAGCCAAGAGGGGGACTTTAGCACAGATACGCAGTATTTT.

Many counts were recorded for this clonotype. CDR3 protein: CASSESSGSRKTQYF. The CDR3, as DNA: TGTGCCAGCAGTGAGTCTAGCGGGAGTAGGAAGACCCAGTACTTC. The rearrangement uses TRBV28 and TRBJ2-5; 10 positions match TRBD2. The CDR3 is made up of 15 amino acids. The V gene's germline CDR1 is MDHEN and CDR2 SYDVKM. Trimming cost V 5 bases and J 6 bases; bases outside gene matches: 9.

This clonotype was seen many times. The V call is TRBV6-1, the J call TRBJ2-1; D could derive from TRBD1 or TRBD2 (5 bases each). Germline values: CDR1 MNHNS, CDR2 SASEGT. The V end was cut by 11 bases, the J end by 2 bases, with 7 bases between. The CDR3 is 11 residues long. CDR3 region: CAGGTYNEQFF. DNA of the CDR3: TGTGCCGGGGGTACCTACAATGAGCAGTTCTTC.

The table lists this clonotype with many counts. V and J are TRBV7-9 and TRBJ2-3, with D perhaps being TRBD1 or TRBD2 (5 bases each). Germline V CDR1 and CDR2: SEHNR, FQNEAQ (reference sequence). V was cut by 1 base and J by 0 bases, with 8 bases left in between. This CDR3 region has 15 residues. The CDR3 sequence: CASSLGDLSTDTQYF. DNA of the CDR3: TGTGCCAGCAGCTTAGGGGACCTAAGCACAGATACGCAGTATTTT. Looking up the rest from reference TRBV7-9 and TRBJ2-3 gives the full variable domain: DTGVSQNPRHKITKRGQNVTFRCDPISEHNRLYWYRQTLGQGPEFLTYFQNEAQLEKSRLLSDRFSAERPKGSFSTLEIQRTEQGDSAMYLCASSLGDLSTDTQYFGPGTRLTVL.

This clonotype was detected ten times or more. The V call is TRBV7-2, the J call TRBJ2-1; D not certain. Trimming shortened V by 6 bases and J by 8 bases, and 8 bases separated the two germline ends. This CDR3 comprises 11 residues. Germline loops: CDR1 SGHTA, CDR2 FQGNSA. This CDR3 is CASSSSDEQFF. The CDR3, as DNA: TGTGCCAGCAGTTCCAGCGATGAGCAGTTCTTC.

The rearrangement links TRBV27 to TRBJ2-2, with TRBD2 matching over 11 bases. Germline trimming cut 5 bases from V and 6 bases from J; bases unmatched to any gene: 8. The CDR3 totals 16 residues. Germline V CDR1 and CDR2: MNHEY, SMNVEV (reference sequence). The chain's CDR3 is CASSVVSGRGAGELFF. DNA for the CDR3: TGTGCCAGCAGTGTAGTTAGCGGGAGGGGCGCCGGGGAGCTGTTTTTT.

This clonotype was seen a handful of times. The J gene is TRBJ2-3, the V gene TRBV3-1; 7 bases are shared with TRBD2. CDR1 LGHDT and CDR2 YNNKEL come from the germline V gene (reference sequence). V was clipped by 1 base and J by 2 bases; unmatched bases: 3. The CDR3 has 15 residues. The CDR3 sequence: CASSQGDYYTDTQYF. CDR3 nucleotide sequence: TGTGCCAGCAGCCAAGGGGACTACTACACAGATACGCAGTATTTT.

This clonotype has a count of ten or more. The chain employs TRBV6-5 and TRBJ2-3, with a possible D match to TRBD2 (6 bases). The CDR3 extends over 14 amino acids. Germline V gene data show CDR1 as MNHEY and CDR2 as SVGAGI. Trimming stripped 7 bases from V and 0 bases from J, with 11 bases between. Here the CDR3 reads CASKRGYSTDTQYF. The CDR3 DNA follows: TGTGCCAGCAAACGGGGGTATAGCACAGATACGCAGTATTTT.

The V call is TRBV27, the J call TRBJ2-5; TRBD1 matches 7 bases. V trimming: 2 bases; J trimming: 7 bases; junction bases outside the gene matches: 7. The CDR3 is 14 amino acids. Germline V gene sequence: CDR1 MNHEY, CDR2 SMNVEV (reference sequence). The CDR3 here is CASSLVGGVPTQYF. The DNA for the CDR3 is TGTGCCAGCAGTTTAGTAGGGGGCGTCCCGACCCAGTACTTC.

This clonotype has ten or more counts. The chain combines TRBV28 with TRBJ2-7, with TRBD2 as a possible D gene (7 bases). Germline V gives CDR1 MDHEN, CDR2 SYDVKM. The CDR3 is made up of 16 amino acids. Trimming took off 6 bases at V and 4 bases at J, with 22 bases between the two ends. DNA of the CDR3: TGTGCCAGCAGGGAAACATGGGGGGGGCGTCAGTACGAGCAGTACTTC. Its translation: CASRETWGGRQYEQYF. The complete variable domain, with remaining parts taken from reference TRBV28 and TRBJ2-7, reads DVKVTQSSRYLVKRTGEKVFLECVQDMDHENMFWYRQDPGLGLRLIYFSYDVKMKEKGDIPEGYSVSREKKERFSLILESASTNQTSMYLCASRETWGGRQYEQYFGPGTRLTVT.

This clonotype showed up many times. The V and J genes are TRBV20-1 and TRBJ1-4; a possible D gene is TRBD1 (6 bases). Germline V gene lookup returns CDR1 DFQATT and CDR2 SNEGSKA (reference sequence). V was cut by 5 bases and J by 7 bases, with 14 bases left in between. CDR3 size: 13 residues. The DNA of the CDR3 is TGCAGTGCTCGGTCGGACAGACCTGAAAAACTGTTTTTT. Its translation is CSARSDRPEKLFF.

This clonotype occurred many times. The rearrangement uses TRBV27 and TRBJ2-1; TRBD2 matches 7 bases. CDR3 length: 15 residues. Germline lookup yields CDR1 MNHEY and CDR2 SMNVEV (reference sequence). V dropped 3 bases and J dropped 6; count of bases not matched to a gene: 8. CDR3 bases: TGTGCCAGCAGTTTTGGGGCTAGCGGATCCAATGAGCAGTTCTTC. As protein: CASSFGASGSNEQFF.